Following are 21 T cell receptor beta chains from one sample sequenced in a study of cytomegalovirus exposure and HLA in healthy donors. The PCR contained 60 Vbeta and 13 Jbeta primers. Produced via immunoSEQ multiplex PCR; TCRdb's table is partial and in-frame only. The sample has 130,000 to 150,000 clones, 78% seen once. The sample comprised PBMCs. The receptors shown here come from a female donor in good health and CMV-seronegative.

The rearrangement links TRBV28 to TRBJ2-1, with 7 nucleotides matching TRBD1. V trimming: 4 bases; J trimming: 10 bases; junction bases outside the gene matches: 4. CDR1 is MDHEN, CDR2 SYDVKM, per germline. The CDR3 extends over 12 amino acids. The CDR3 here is CASSYTGVEQFF. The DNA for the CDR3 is TGTGCCAGCAGTTATACAGGGGTCGAGCAGTTCTTC.

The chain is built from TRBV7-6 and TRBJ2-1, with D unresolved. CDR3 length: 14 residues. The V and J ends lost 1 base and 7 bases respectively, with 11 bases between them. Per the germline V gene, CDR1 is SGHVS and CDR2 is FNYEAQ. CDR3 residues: CASSLDVIRNEQFF. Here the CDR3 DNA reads TGTGCCAGCAGCTTAGACGTAATCCGGAATGAGCAGTTCTTC.

The CDR3 here is CASSTKFSGTGIYSNQPQHF. The CDR3 DNA follows: TGTGCCAGCAGCACAAAATTTTCCGGGACAGGGATTTATAGCAATCAGCCCCAGCATTTT. The chain combines TRBV7-3 with TRBJ1-5, with 9 nucleotides matching TRBD1. Germline V gene data show CDR1 as SGHTA and CDR2 as FQGTGA. Trimming cost V 5 bases and J 0 bases; bases outside gene matches: 17. This CDR3 has 20 residues.

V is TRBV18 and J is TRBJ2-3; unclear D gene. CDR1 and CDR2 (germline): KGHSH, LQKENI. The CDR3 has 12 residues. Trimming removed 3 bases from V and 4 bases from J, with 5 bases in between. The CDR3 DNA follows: TGTGCCAGCTCACCCGGAGCAGATACGCAGTATTTT. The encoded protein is CASSPGADTQYF.

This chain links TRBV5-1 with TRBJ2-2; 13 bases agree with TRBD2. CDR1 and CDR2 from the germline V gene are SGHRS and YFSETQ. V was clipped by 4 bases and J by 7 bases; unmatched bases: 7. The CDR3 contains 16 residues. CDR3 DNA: TGCGCCAGCAGCATGGGACTAGCGGGATTGGACGGGGAGCTGTTTTTT. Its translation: CASSMGLAGLDGELFF.

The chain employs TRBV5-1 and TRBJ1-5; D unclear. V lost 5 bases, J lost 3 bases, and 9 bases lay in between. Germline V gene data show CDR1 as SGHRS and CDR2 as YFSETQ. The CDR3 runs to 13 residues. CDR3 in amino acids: CASREDDNQPQHF. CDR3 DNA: TGCGCCAGCAGGGAGGACGACAATCAGCCCCAGCATTTT.

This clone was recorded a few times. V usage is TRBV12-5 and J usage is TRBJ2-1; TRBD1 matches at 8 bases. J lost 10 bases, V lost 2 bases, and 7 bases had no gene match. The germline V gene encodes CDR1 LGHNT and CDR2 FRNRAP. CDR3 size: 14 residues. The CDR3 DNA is TGTGCTAGTGGTTTGCAGACAGGGGCCGGGGAGCAGTTCTTC. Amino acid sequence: CASGLQTGAGEQFF.

The DNA for the CDR3 is TGTGCCCTCGGAACAGGGGCTCCCTCCTACGAGCAGTACTTC. Translating gives CALGTGAPSYEQYF. V is TRBV30 and J is TRBJ2-7; 7 bases match TRBD1. The CDR3 length is 14 residues. J gave up 0 bases and V 8 bases, and 10 bases lay outside the gene matches. Germline CDR1 reads GTSNPN; CDR2 reads SVGIG (reference sequence).

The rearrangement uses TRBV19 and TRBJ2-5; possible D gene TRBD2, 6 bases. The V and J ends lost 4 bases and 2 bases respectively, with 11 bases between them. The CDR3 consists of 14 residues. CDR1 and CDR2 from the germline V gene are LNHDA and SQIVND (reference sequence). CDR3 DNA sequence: TGTGCCAGTAGTAAGTGGCGGGGACAAGAGACCCAGTACTTC. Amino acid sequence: CASSKWRGQETQYF.

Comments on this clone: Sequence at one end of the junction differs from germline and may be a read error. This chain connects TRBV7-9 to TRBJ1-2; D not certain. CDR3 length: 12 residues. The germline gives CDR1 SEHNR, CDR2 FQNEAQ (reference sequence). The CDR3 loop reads CSSSQDTYGYTF. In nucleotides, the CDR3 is TGTTCCAGCAGCCAGGATACTTATGGCTACACCTTC.

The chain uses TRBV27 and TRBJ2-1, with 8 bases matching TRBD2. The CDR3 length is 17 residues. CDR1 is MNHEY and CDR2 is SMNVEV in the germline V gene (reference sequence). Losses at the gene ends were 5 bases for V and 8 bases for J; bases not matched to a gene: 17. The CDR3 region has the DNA TGTGCCAGCAGTCTTATCCCCGGGACTAGGAGGCTGGATGAGCAGTTCTTC. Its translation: CASSLIPGTRRLDEQFF.

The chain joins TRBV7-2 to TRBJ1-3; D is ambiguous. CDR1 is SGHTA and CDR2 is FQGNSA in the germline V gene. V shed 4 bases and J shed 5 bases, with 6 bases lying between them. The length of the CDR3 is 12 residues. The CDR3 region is CASSSGRNTIYF. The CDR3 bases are TGTGCCAGCAGCTCTGGCAGAAACACCATATATTTT. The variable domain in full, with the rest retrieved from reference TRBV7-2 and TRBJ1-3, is GAGVSQSPSNKVTEKGKDVELRCDPISGHTALYWYRQSLGQGLEFLIYFQGNSAPDKSGLPSDRFSAERTGGSVSTLTIQRTQQEDSAVYLCASSSGRNTIYFGEGSWLTVV.

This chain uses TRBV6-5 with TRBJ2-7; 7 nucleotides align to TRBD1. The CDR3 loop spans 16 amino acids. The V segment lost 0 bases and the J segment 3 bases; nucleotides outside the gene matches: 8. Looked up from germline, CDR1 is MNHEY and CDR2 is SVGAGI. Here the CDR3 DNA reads TGTGCCAGCAGTTACTCGAAATTGACAGGGAGCTACGAGCAGTACTTC. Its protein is CASSYSKLTGSYEQYF.

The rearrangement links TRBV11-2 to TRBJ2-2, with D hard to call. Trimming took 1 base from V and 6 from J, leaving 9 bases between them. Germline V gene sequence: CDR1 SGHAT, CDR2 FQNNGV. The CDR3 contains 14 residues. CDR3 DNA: TGTGCCAGCAGCTTAGCTTTAGCTTCCGGGGAGCTGTTTTTT. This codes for CASSLALASGELFF.

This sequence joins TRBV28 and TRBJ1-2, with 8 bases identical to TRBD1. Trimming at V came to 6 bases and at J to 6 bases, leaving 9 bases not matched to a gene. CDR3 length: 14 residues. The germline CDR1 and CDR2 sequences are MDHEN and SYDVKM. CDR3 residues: CASRRQGALDGYTF. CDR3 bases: TGTGCCAGCAGACGCCAGGGGGCGCTCGATGGCTACACCTTC.

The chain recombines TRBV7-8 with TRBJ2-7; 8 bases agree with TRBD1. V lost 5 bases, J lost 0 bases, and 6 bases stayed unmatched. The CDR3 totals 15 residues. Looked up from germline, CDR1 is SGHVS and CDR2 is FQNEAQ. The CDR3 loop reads CASSPGGLSSYEQYF. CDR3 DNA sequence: TGTGCCAGCAGCCCAGGGGGCCTTAGCTCCTACGAGCAGTACTTC.

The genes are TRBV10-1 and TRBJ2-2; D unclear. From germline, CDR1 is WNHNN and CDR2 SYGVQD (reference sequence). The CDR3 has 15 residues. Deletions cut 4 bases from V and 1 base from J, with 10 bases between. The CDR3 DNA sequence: TGCGCCAGCAGTGCTCAATCGGGGAACACCGGGGAGCTGTTTTTT. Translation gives CASSAQSGNTGELFF.

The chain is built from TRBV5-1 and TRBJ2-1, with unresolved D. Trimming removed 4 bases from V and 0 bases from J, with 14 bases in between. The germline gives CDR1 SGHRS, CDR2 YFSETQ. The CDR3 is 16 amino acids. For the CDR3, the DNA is TGCGCCAGCAGCCTAAGAGCGTCCTCCTCCTACAATGAGCAGTTCTTC. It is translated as CASSLRASSSYNEQFF. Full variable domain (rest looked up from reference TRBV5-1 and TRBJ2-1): KAGVTQTPRYLIKTRGQQVTLSCSPISGHRSVSWYQQTPGQGLQFLFEYFSETQRNKGNFPGRFSGRQFSNSRSEMNVSTLELGDSALYLCASSLRASSSYNEQFFGPGTRLTVL.

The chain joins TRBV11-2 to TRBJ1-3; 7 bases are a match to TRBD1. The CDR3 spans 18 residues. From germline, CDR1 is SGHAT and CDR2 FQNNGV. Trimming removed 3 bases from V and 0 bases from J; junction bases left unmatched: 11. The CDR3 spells CASSLGWDRANSGNTIYF. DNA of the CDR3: TGTGCCAGCAGCTTGGGCTGGGACAGAGCCAACTCTGGAAACACCATATATTTT.

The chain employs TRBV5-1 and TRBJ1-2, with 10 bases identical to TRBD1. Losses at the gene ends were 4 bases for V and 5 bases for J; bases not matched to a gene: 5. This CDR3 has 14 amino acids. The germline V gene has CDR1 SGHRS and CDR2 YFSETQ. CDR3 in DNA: TGCGCCAGCAGCCATAGACAGGGGGCTTATGGCTACACCTTC. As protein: CASSHRQGAYGYTF.

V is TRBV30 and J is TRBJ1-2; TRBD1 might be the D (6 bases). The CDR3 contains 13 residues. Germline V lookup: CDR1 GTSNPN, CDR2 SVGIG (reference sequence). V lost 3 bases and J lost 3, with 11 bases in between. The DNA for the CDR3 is TGTGCCTGGAGCCAGGGGCGGGACTATGGCTACACCTTC. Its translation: CAWSQGRDYGYTF.